This is a list of T cell receptor beta chains from one sample in a study of T cell responses to AZD1222 COVID-19 vaccine. Assay used: immunoSEQ multiplex PCR; TCRdb lists only in-frame clones, some missing. The table includes tens of thousands of clones, approximately 88% detected once. The specimen was peripheral blood, collected 28 days after the second AZD1222 dose. These receptors were obtained from an adult who received the AZD1222 COVID-19 vaccine. CDR3s include the opening cysteine and the closing phenylalanine or tryptophan. Each record gives: D gene, J gene, clone size, V gene, CDR3 length, CDR3 protein, CDR3 DNA. D genes are given only for firm matches. Size is omitted from some rows. Given values are once, few, many or a class for expanded clones.

D gene: .; J gene: TRBJ2-5; clone size: once; V gene: TRBV2; CDR3 length: 13; CDR3 protein: CASKRWGQETQYF; CDR3 DNA: TGTGCCAGCAAAAGGTGGGGCCAAGAGACCCAGTACTTC
D gene: .; J gene: TRBJ1-5; clone size: .; V gene: TRBV2; CDR3 length: 15; CDR3 protein: CASSEAAGRDQPQHF; CDR3 DNA: TGTGCCAGCAGTGAAGCGGCGGGAAGGGATCAGCCCCAGCATTTT
D gene: .; J gene: TRBJ1-2; clone size: .; V gene: TRBV18; CDR3 length: 15; CDR3 protein: CASSPQGFRYDGYTF; CDR3 DNA: TGTGCCAGCTCACCCCAGGGTTTTCGCTATGATGGCTACACCTTC
D gene: .; J gene: TRBJ2-7; clone size: .; V gene: TRBV6-5; CDR3 length: 15; CDR3 protein: CASSLESGTSIGQYF; CDR3 DNA: TGTGCCAGCAGCCTCGAATCCGGGACATCGATTGGGCAGTACTTC
D gene: TRBD1; J gene: TRBJ1-1; clone size: .; V gene: TRBV9; CDR3 length: 14; CDR3 protein: CASSSTGGGTEAFF; CDR3 DNA: TGTGCCAGCAGCTCCACAGGGGGAGGTACTGAAGCTTTCTTT
D gene: .; J gene: TRBJ1-2; clone size: .; V gene: TRBV7-8; CDR3 length: 17; CDR3 protein: CASSPLHTLLRNYGYTF; CDR3 DNA: TGTGCCAGCAGCCCACTACACACATTACTGAGGAACTATGGCTACACCTTC
D gene: .; J gene: TRBJ1-3; clone size: .; V gene: TRBV4-1; CDR3 length: 17; CDR3 protein: CASSQDRVAVSGNTIYF; CDR3 DNA: TGCGCCAGCAGCCAAGATCGGGTGGCCGTCTCTGGAAACACCATATATTTT
D gene: TRBD1; J gene: TRBJ2-3; clone size: once; V gene: TRBV4-3; CDR3 length: 16; CDR3 protein: CASSQAGTAQSDTQYF; CDR3 DNA: TGCGCCAGCAGCCAGGCCGGGACAGCCCAGTCAGATACGCAGTATTTT
D gene: .; J gene: TRBJ2-6; clone size: .; V gene: TRBV7-3; CDR3 length: 15; CDR3 protein: CASSLGLSGANVLTF; CDR3 DNA: TGTGCCAGCAGCCTCGGACTTTCTGGGGCCAACGTCCTGACTTTC
D gene: .; J gene: TRBJ2-2; clone size: .; V gene: TRBV14; CDR3 length: 14; CDR3 protein: CASSQAGFGGELFF; CDR3 DNA: TGTGCCAGCAGCCAAGCGGGGTTCGGCGGGGAGCTGTTTTTT
D gene: .; J gene: TRBJ1-2; clone size: .; V gene: TRBV7-2; CDR3 length: 15; CDR3 protein: CASSLTATSGHGYTF; CDR3 DNA: TGTGCCAGCAGCTTAACGGCAACCTCTGGGCATGGCTACACCTTC
D gene: .; J gene: TRBJ1-3; clone size: .; V gene: TRBV15; CDR3 length: 15; CDR3 protein: CATTMDGASGNTIYF; CDR3 DNA: TGTGCCACCACTATGGACGGAGCCTCTGGAAACACCATATATTTT
D gene: .; J gene: TRBJ1-2; clone size: .; V gene: TRBV7-9; CDR3 length: 14; CDR3 protein: CASSLVAPSLGYTF; CDR3 DNA: TGTGCCAGCAGCTTAGTAGCCCCGTCCTTGGGCTACACCTTC
D gene: .; J gene: TRBJ2-7; clone size: .; V gene: TRBV20-1; CDR3 length: 11; CDR3 protein: CSATGSYEQYF; CDR3 DNA: TGCAGTGCTACAGGTTCCTACGAGCAGTACTTC
D gene: .; J gene: TRBJ2-7; clone size: .; V gene: TRBV27; CDR3 length: 13; CDR3 protein: CASKRGGAYEQYF; CDR3 DNA: TGTGCCAGCAAAAGGGGCGGGGCCTACGAGCAGTACTTC
D gene: .; J gene: TRBJ2-2; clone size: .; V gene: TRBV11-2; CDR3 length: 15; CDR3 protein: CASSQTPLNTGELFF; CDR3 DNA: TGTGCCAGCAGCCAAACCCCCCTAAACACCGGGGAGCTGTTTTTT
D gene: .; J gene: TRBJ1-5; clone size: .; V gene: TRBV4-3; CDR3 length: 15; CDR3 protein: CASSQDRAELRYQHF; CDR3 DNA: TGCGCCAGCAGCCAAGACAGGGCCGAACTACGGTACCAGCATTTT
D gene: .; J gene: TRBJ1-3; clone size: few; V gene: TRBV5-5; CDR3 length: 15; CDR3 protein: CASSFTGLRGNTIYF; CDR3 DNA: TGTGCCAGCAGCTTCACAGGGCTTAGGGGAAACACCATATATTTT
D gene: TRBD1; J gene: TRBJ1-2; clone size: .; V gene: TRBV28; CDR3 length: 14; CDR3 protein: CASRSGQGYYGYTF; CDR3 DNA: TGTGCCAGCAGGAGCGGACAGGGGTACTATGGCTACACCTTC
D gene: .; J gene: TRBJ2-2; clone size: .; V gene: TRBV7-8; CDR3 length: 15; CDR3 protein: CASSRDRANTGELFF; CDR3 DNA: TGTGCCAGCAGCCGAGACAGAGCGAACACCGGGGAGCTGTTTTTT
D gene: TRBD2; J gene: TRBJ2-1; clone size: .; V gene: TRBV4-3; CDR3 length: 17; CDR3 protein: CASSQDLGLAAYNEQFF; CDR3 DNA: TGCGCCAGCAGCCAAGATTTGGGACTAGCGGCATACAATGAGCAGTTCTTC
D gene: TRBD2; J gene: TRBJ2-7; clone size: .; V gene: TRBV9; CDR3 length: 15; CDR3 protein: CASSVGGSGDYEQYF; CDR3 DNA: TGTGCCAGCAGCGTAGGGGGTAGCGGGGACTACGAGCAGTACTTC
D gene: .; J gene: TRBJ1-1; clone size: .; V gene: TRBV18; CDR3 length: 16; CDR3 protein: CASSPPNTVMNTEAFF; CDR3 DNA: TGTGCCAGCTCACCACCGAACACGGTGATGAACACTGAAGCTTTCTTT
D gene: .; J gene: TRBJ2-7; clone size: .; V gene: TRBV5-8; CDR3 length: 14; CDR3 protein: CASFEDGLSYEQYF; CDR3 DNA: TGTGCCAGCTTCGAAGACGGCCTGTCCTACGAGCAGTACTTC
D gene: TRBD1; J gene: TRBJ2-2; clone size: .; V gene: TRBV5-1; CDR3 length: 16; CDR3 protein: CASTFGGTGISGELFF; CDR3 DNA: TGCGCCAGCACCTTTGGGGGGACAGGGATCTCCGGGGAGCTGTTTTTT
D gene: .; J gene: TRBJ2-6; clone size: .; V gene: TRBV29-1; CDR3 length: 14; CDR3 protein: CSVEGGAGANVLTF; CDR3 DNA: TGCAGCGTTGAAGGGGGGGCTGGGGCCAACGTCCTGACTTTC
D gene: .; J gene: TRBJ1-4; clone size: .; V gene: TRBV5-5; CDR3 length: 15; CDR3 protein: CASSLSTGTGEKLFF; CDR3 DNA: TGTGCCAGCAGCTTGTCGACCGGGACGGGTGAAAAACTGTTTTTT
D gene: .; J gene: TRBJ1-3; clone size: .; V gene: TRBV20-1; CDR3 length: 14; CDR3 protein: CSASEGITGNTIYF; CDR3 DNA: TGCAGTGCTAGTGAGGGGATTACTGGAAACACCATATATTTT
D gene: .; J gene: TRBJ1-2; clone size: .; V gene: TRBV3-1/TRBV3-2; CDR3 length: 15; CDR3 protein: CASSLDQGWNYGYTF; CDR3 DNA: TGTGCCAGCAGCCTTGACCAGGGTTGGAACTATGGCTACACCTTC
D gene: .; J gene: TRBJ2-5; clone size: .; V gene: TRBV4-2; CDR3 length: 15; CDR3 protein: CASSQAWGAQETQYF; CDR3 DNA: TGTGCCAGCAGCCAAGCTTGGGGGGCCCAAGAGACCCAGTACTTC
D gene: TRBD1; J gene: TRBJ1-2; clone size: .; V gene: TRBV28; CDR3 length: 13; CDR3 protein: CASSIRGRYGYTF; CDR3 DNA: TGTGCCAGCAGTATAAGGGGGCGATATGGCTACACCTTC
D gene: .; J gene: TRBJ1-4; clone size: once; V gene: TRBV27; CDR3 length: 14; CDR3 protein: CASSLVVKSEKLFF; CDR3 DNA: TGTGCCAGCAGTTTAGTAGTGAAGAGTGAAAAACTGTTTTTT